This TCR beta chain was documented in a study of blood T cell repertoires in COVID-19. Across the study: PBMCs, B-cell-depleted T cells, or T cells were the source of the cDNA or gDNA that made up the material.

The CDR3 spans 16 residues. Trimming shortened V by 1 base and J by 0 bases, and 7 bases separated the two germline ends. The V gene's germline CDR1 is LGHNA and CDR2 YNFKEQ. The assay was immunoSEQ multiplex PCR, and TCRdb's table has in-frame clones only and misses some. The repertoire has around 64,000 clones, approximately 91% of them found once; the top ten carry less than 2%. This TCR derives from a human donor in a cohort sampled during active COVID-19. Sequenced: peripheral blood. The chain joins TRBV4-2 to TRBJ1-6; D gene unclear. CDR3 sequence (DNA): TGTGCCAGCAGCCAAGGGGCAAGCTCCTATAATTCACCCCTCCACTTT. This codes for CASSQGASSYNSPLHF.